A selection of T cell receptor beta chains follows, all from one sample in a study of PD-L1 blockade in urothelial cancer. Here immunoSEQ multiplex PCR was the method, and the copy in TCRdb shows in-frame clones only, minus some. The sample lists tens of thousands of clones; about 86% were seen once. Sample: PBMCs, taken around atezolizumab (anti-PD-L1) treatment. The source of these receptors is a man between 60 and 70 years old with urothelial cancer. CDR3s include the opening cysteine and the closing phenylalanine or tryptophan. The D gene is left open where the match is weak. Clone size, where shown, is once, few, many, or a class for clones that have expanded.

D | J | V | size | DNA | CDR3
TRBD1 | TRBJ2-2 | TRBV18 | . | TGTGCCAGCTCACCGGGACAGGGAACCGGGGAGCTGTTTTTT | CASSPGQGTGELFF
. | TRBJ1-5 | TRBV21-1 | . | TGTGCCAGCAGCAAAGACCCGAGACCCCTTTGGACAGAAGCGTATAGCAATCAGCCCCAGCATTTT | CASSKDPRPLWTEAYSNQPQHF
. | TRBJ1-2 | TRBV10-3 | . | TGTGCCATCCGAAAGGAGGGGATCTTAGGTGGCTACACCTTC | CAIRKEGILGGYTF
TRBD1 | TRBJ1-2 | TRBV29-1 | . | TGCAGCGGTAGGACAGGGGGCACCGAGGGCGGCTACACCTTC | CSGRTGGTEGGYTF
TRBD1 | TRBJ2-1 | TRBV7-2 | . | TGTGCCAGCAGCTCCCGCGGGACAGGGGACAATGAGCAGTTCTTC | CASSSRGTGDNEQFF
TRBD1 | TRBJ1-2 | TRBV30 | . | TGTGCCTGGAGCGGGGGACAGGGGTATGGCTACACCTTC | CAWSGGQGYGYTF
. | TRBJ1-2 | TRBV4-1 | . | TGCGCCAGCAGCCAAGTGGCCCGGCAGGGTGGCTATGGCTACACCTTC | CASSQVARQGGYGYTF
. | TRBJ1-4 | TRBV2 | . | TGTGCCAGCAGTGTTACGGGACATGGGGAAAAACTGTTTTTT | CASSVTGHGEKLFF
. | TRBJ2-1 | TRBV10-2 | . | TGCGCCAGCAGATTGGAGACCCCTTCCTACAATGAGCAGTTCTTC | CASRLETPSYNEQFF
. | TRBJ1-2 | TRBV19 | . | TGTGCCAGTAGTATAGAACAGTACTATGGCTACACCTTC | CASSIEQYYGYTF
TRBD1 | TRBJ1-2 | TRBV2 | . | TGTGCCAGCACAGACAGGGGGCCGGTAGGTGGCTACACCTTC | CASTDRGPVGGYTF
. | TRBJ2-1 | TRBV20-1 | . | TGCAGTGCTAGAGATAACAATGAGCAGTTCTTC | CSARDNNEQFF
. | TRBJ2-2 | TRBV18 | . | TGTGCCAGCTCACCAGGGTTGGGAGACACCGGGGAGCTGTTTTTT | CASSPGLGDTGELFF
TRBD1 | TRBJ2-3 | TRBV7-9 | few | TGTGCCAGCAGCTTCTCCACCAGGACAGGGCTCACAGATACGCAGTATTTT | CASSFSTRTGLTDTQYF
TRBD2 | TRBJ2-2 | TRBV18 | once | TGTGCCAGCTCACCAAGCGGGGCGAACACCGGGGAGCTGTTTTTT | CASSPSGANTGELFF
. | TRBJ1-6 | TRBV6-4 | once | TGTGCCAGCAGTTCTACCCAAGCGGCTAATTCACCCCTCCACTTT | CASSSTQAANSPLHF
. | TRBJ1-3 | TRBV7-3 | . | TGTGCCAGCAGCTTAAGAGGGCAGGCCTCTGGAAACACCATATATTTT | CASSLRGQASGNTIYF
. | TRBJ2-3 | TRBV20-1 | . | TGCAGTGCTCAGGGGTATACGCAGTATTTT | CSAQGYTQYF
. | TRBJ1-6 | TRBV6-1 | . | TGTGCCAGCAGTGATTCAGTTTCACCCCTCCACTTT | CASSDSVSPLHF
. | TRBJ2-3 | TRBV7-2 | once | TGTGCCAGCAGCTCCCGTCCCAGCACAGATACGCAGTATTTT | CASSSRPSTDTQYF
TRBD1 | TRBJ1-4 | TRBV19 | . | TGTGCCAGTAGACCAGGGGGCCTTGAAAAACTGTTTTTT | CASRPGGLEKLFF
. | TRBJ2-7 | TRBV28 | . | TGTGCCAGCACCCCCGTATCTGGGTCCGGGGACGAGCAGTACTTC | CASTPVSGSGDEQYF
. | TRBJ2-5 | TRBV28 | . | TGTGCCAGCAGTTTAGGGCTAGCGCTGGAGACCCAGTACTTC | CASSLGLALETQYF
. | TRBJ2-7 | TRBV27 | . | TGTGCCAGCAGTCAACCCACCAGGGGCAAATACGAGCAGTACTTC | CASSQPTRGKYEQYF
. | TRBJ2-5 | TRBV4-3 | once | TGCGCCAGCAGCCAGCGGCAGGGGATGTTGGGCCAGTACTTC | CASSQRQGMLGQYF
. | TRBJ2-1 | TRBV5-1 | . | TGCGCCAGCAGCCCCCTCGGGGCCTACAATGAGCAGTTCTTC | CASSPLGAYNEQFF
TRBD2 | TRBJ2-3 | TRBV7-6 | . | TGTGCCAGCAGCCGGGGGGACCCTACAGATACGCAGTATTTT | CASSRGDPTDTQYF
TRBD1 | TRBJ1-1 | TRBV12-5 | once | TGTGCTAGTGGTTTGGCCCCACAGGGGAGGTACACTGAAGCTTTCTTT | CASGLAPQGRYTEAFF
. | TRBJ2-5 | TRBV7-2 | . | TGTGCCAGCAGCCCGACGGGAGCGAAAGAGACCCAGTACTTC | CASSPTGAKETQYF
TRBD1 | TRBJ1-2 | TRBV5-5 | . | TGTGCCAGCAGCTTGGCGGCAGGGGGCGGAAGGTATGGCTACACCTTC | CASSLAAGGGRYGYTF
. | TRBJ1-2 | TRBV6-1 | . | TGTGCCAGCAGTGAATTGGCCTATGGCTACACCTTC | CASSELAYGYTF
TRBD1 | TRBJ1-6 | TRBV5-5 | once | TGTGCCAGCAGCCTGGGGACAGGGAATTCACCCCTCCACTTT | CASSLGTGNSPLHF
. | TRBJ2-7 | TRBV6-5 | once | TGTGCCAGCCGATTGACAGGCACCTACGAGCAGTACTTC | CASRLTGTYEQYF
. | TRBJ2-7 | TRBV15 | . | TGTGCCACCAGCCCTCGAGGGCAGGGAGGATATTACGAGCAGTACTTC | CATSPRGQGGYYEQYF
TRBD1 | TRBJ1-5 | TRBV19 | . | TGTGCCAGTAGTAACCGAGACAGGGGGAAGGATCAGCCCCAGCATTTT | CASSNRDRGKDQPQHF
TRBD1 | TRBJ1-5 | TRBV11-2 | . | TGTGCCAGCAGCGCGGGACAGGTTAATCAGCCCCAGCATTTT | CASSAGQVNQPQHF
TRBD1 | TRBJ1-1 | TRBV2 | . | TGTGCCACCGGGGACAGGGCTGGCAACACTGAAGCTTTCTTT | CATGDRAGNTEAFF
TRBD1 | TRBJ2-7 | TRBV4-1 | . | TGCGCCAGCAGCCAAGATCGACAGGGAGCCCACGAGCAGTACTTC | CASSQDRQGAHEQYF
. | TRBJ1-5 | TRBV6-1 | . | TGTGCCAGCAGCGTACAGAGAAATAGCAATCAGCCCCAGCATTTT | CASSVQRNSNQPQHF
. | TRBJ1-3 | TRBV21-1 | . | TGTGCCAGCAGCAAGGGAGGGGGTTTAAACACCATATATTTT | CASSKGGGLNTIYF
TRBD1 | TRBJ2-1 | TRBV4-3 | . | TGCGCCAGCAGCCAAAAAACAGGGGGCTTATACAATGAGCAGTTCTTC | CASSQKTGGLYNEQFF
. | TRBJ2-1 | TRBV7-7 | . | TGTGCTAGCAGCCTAGACCTAGGGGGGGATGAGCAGTTCTTC | CASSLDLGGDEQFF
. | TRBJ1-5 | TRBV6-1 | . | TGTGCCAGCACCCCAGGCGGGGTGGCCCAGCATTTT | CASTPGGVAQHF
. | TRBJ1-4 | TRBV4-1 | . | TGCGCCAGCAGCCAGACACACGGAAGTAATGAAAAACTGTTTTTT | CASSQTHGSNEKLFF
TRBD1 | TRBJ1-3 | TRBV5-1 | . | TGCGCCAGCAGTCCCGGGACAGGACACTCTGGAAACACCATATATTTT | CASSPGTGHSGNTIYF
TRBD2 | TRBJ2-3 | TRBV6-5 | . | TGTGCCAGCAGTTACTCGATAGCGGGGGCGGTGGATACGCAGTATTTT | CASSYSIAGAVDTQYF
TRBD2 | TRBJ2-1 | TRBV9 | . | TGTGCCAGCAGCGTAGGCCTAGCGGGGCTCAATGAGCAGTTCTTC | CASSVGLAGLNEQFF
TRBD2 | TRBJ2-7 | TRBV7-9 | . | TGTGCCAGCAGCTTATTTGCGGGACTAGCGGTCTACGAGCAGTACTTC | CASSLFAGLAVYEQYF
TRBD1 | TRBJ1-1 | TRBV27 | . | TGTGCCAGCAGTTTAGCCAGGGGGCGAAGCACTGAAGCTTTCTTT | CASSLARGRSTEAFF
. | TRBJ1-2 | TRBV9 | . | TGTGCCAGGACAGATCAGAACTATGGCTACACCTTC | CARTDQNYGYTF
TRBD1 | TRBJ1-1 | TRBV28 | . | TGTGCCAGCAGTTTATTGGCAGGGGGCGCATTCGGAGCTTTCTTT | CASSLLAGGAFGAFF
. | TRBJ2-5 | TRBV7-3 | . | TGTGCCAGCAGCTTAGGAGGACAGCAAGAGACCCAGTACTTC | CASSLGGQQETQYF